The rows below give T cell receptor beta chains drawn from one sample of a study of blood T cell repertoires in COVID-19. This table comes from immunoSEQ multiplex PCR, and its TCRdb copy is limited to in-frame clones, with some not included. The sample consists of about 400,000 clones, 88% of them appearing once. Material: PBMCs or T cells enriched from blood (not recorded which). These receptors were taken from a middle-aged woman with acute COVID-19. The CDR3 runs from the conserved cysteine through the conserved F or W. D genes are given only for firm matches. Expanded clones get a size class; other rows say once, few or many, or leave the size out.

j_gene,abundance,v_gene,d_gene,CDR3nt,CDR3aa
TRBJ1-1,NA,TRBV5-1,TRBD1,TGCGCCAGCAGCCTCCAGGGGGTAAAGAACACTGAAGCTTTCTTT,CASSLQGVKNTEAFF
TRBJ2-3,NA,TRBV24-1,NA,TGTGCCACCAGTGAAAGGGGTCTACCCACAGATACGCAGTATTTT,CATSERGLPTDTQYF
TRBJ2-6,once,TRBV11-2,TRBD1,TGTGCCAGCAGCTTATTTCACTGGGACAGAGCCTCTGGGGCCAACGTCCTGACTTTC,CASSLFHWDRASGANVLTF
TRBJ2-7,few,TRBV20-1,NA,TGCAGTGCTAGTGAAGCGTACGAGCAGTACTTC,CSASEAYEQYF
TRBJ2-7,NA,TRBV30,NA,TGTGCCTGGAGTGTACGAGCCAGGATAAATGCCTACGAGCAGTACTTC,CAWSVRARINAYEQYF
TRBJ1-2,NA,TRBV30,TRBD1,TGTGCCTGGCGGAAGGGGGCCAATAACTATGGCTACACCTTC,CAWRKGANNYGYTF
TRBJ2-1,NA,TRBV2,TRBD2,TGTGCCAGCAGTGAAGCGGGACTAGCGGCCTACAATGAGCAGTTCTTC,CASSEAGLAAYNEQFF
TRBJ2-2,NA,TRBV10-1,TRBD1,TGCGCCAGCAGACACGGACAGGGGGTCCCCGGGGAGCTGTTTTTT,CASRHGQGVPGELFF
TRBJ1-4,NA,TRBV19,NA,TGTGCCAGTAGTATAGGTAGTAGGGGATCTGAAAAACTGTTTTTT,CASSIGSRGSEKLFF
TRBJ2-3,NA,TRBV7-9,NA,TGTGCCAGCAGCCCAAGACTAGATGCAGATACGCAGTATTTT,CASSPRLDADTQYF
TRBJ1-4,NA,TRBV15,TRBD1,TGTGCCACCAGCGGCGATACGGACAGGGGGCAGAATGAAAAACTGTTTTTT,CATSGDTDRGQNEKLFF
TRBJ2-7,NA,TRBV9,TRBD2,TGTGCCAGCAGCGTCCGGGACTATAGCTACGAGCAGTACTTC,CASSVRDYSYEQYF
TRBJ1-2,NA,TRBV15,TRBD1,TGTGCCACCAGCAGAGAAGGGGAACAGGGGGGTGGCTACACCTTC,CATSREGEQGGGYTF
TRBJ2-6,NA,TRBV27,NA,TGTGCCAGCAGTTTCTCCGGGACATATGCGTCTGGGGCCAACGTCCTGACTTTC,CASSFSGTYASGANVLTF
TRBJ2-7,NA,TRBV19,NA,TGTGCCAGTAGTCCCTCCTCCTACGAGCAGTACTTC,CASSPSSYEQYF
TRBJ1-1,NA,TRBV11-3,TRBD1,TGTGCCAGCAGCGACCGGGACAGGGGAGAAGCTTTCTTT,CASSDRDRGEAFF
TRBJ2-3,NA,TRBV11-2,TRBD2,TGTGCCAGCAGCTTAAACGGAGGACTAGCGGGACATACGCAGTATTTT,CASSLNGGLAGHTQYF
TRBJ1-5,NA,TRBV19,NA,TGTGCCACTCAGCTGGGAGGGACGGGGAATCAGCCCCAGCATTTT,CATQLGGTGNQPQHF
TRBJ1-5,NA,TRBV24-1,NA,TGTGCCACCAGTGAAGACAGCGAAACAGGGAATCAGCCCCAGCATTTT,CATSEDSETGNQPQHF
TRBJ2-3,once,TRBV11-3,NA,TGTGCCAGCAGCCCTAAAGGGGGCACAGATACGCAGTATTTT,CASSPKGGTDTQYF
TRBJ2-7,NA,TRBV7-2,TRBD1,TGTGCCAGCAGCGAGACCGGGACAGGGGTTTACGAGCAGTACTTC,CASSETGTGVYEQYF
TRBJ1-1,NA,TRBV12-3/TRBV12-4,TRBD1,TGTGCCAGCAGGACAGGGTCTAGTGAAGCTTTCTTT,CASRTGSSEAFF
TRBJ1-1,NA,TRBV5-6,TRBD1,TGTGCCAGCAGCTTAACAGGGGGGGAGAACACTGAAGCTTTCTTT,CASSLTGGENTEAFF
TRBJ1-5,NA,TRBV30,NA,TGTGCCTGGAGTCAGCCGAGGCGGGGGGAACAGCCCCAGCATTTT,CAWSQPRRGEQPQHF
TRBJ2-7,NA,TRBV2,NA,TGTGCCAGCAGTGAGATAGGCGGAATTTACGAGCAGTACTTC,CASSEIGGIYEQYF
TRBJ1-2,once,TRBV12-3/TRBV12-4,NA,TGTGCCAGCATTCGGGATCTTAACTATGGCTACACCTTC,CASIRDLNYGYTF
TRBJ1-1,once,TRBV19,NA,TGTGCCAGTAGTTCAGCGACTATAAGGTGGACTGAAGCTTTCTTT,CASSSATIRWTEAFF
TRBJ2-1,once,TRBV6-5,NA,TGTGCCAGCAATCCCTCGGGGGGCGGTGAGCAGTTCTTC,CASNPSGGGEQFF
TRBJ1-1,NA,TRBV6-1,TRBD1,TGTGCCAGCAGTGGAGGGGACAGCTTTTTGTTGAACACTGAAGCTTTCTTT,CASSGGDSFLLNTEAFF
TRBJ1-6,once,TRBV19,TRBD1,TGTGCCAGTAGTTCCTACAGGGGCGGCAATTCACCCCTCCACTTT,CASSSYRGGNSPLHF
TRBJ2-6,NA,TRBV30,TRBD1,TGTGCCTGGGGACAGGGCCAGAGCTCTGGGGCCAACGTCCTGACTTTC,CAWGQGQSSGANVLTF
TRBJ2-5,NA,TRBV20-1,NA,TGCAGTGCACAGTGGCAAGAGACCCAGTACTTC,CSAQWQETQYF
TRBJ1-6,NA,TRBV9,TRBD1,TGTGCCAGCAGCGTCCGGGACAGGGCGTCCTATAATTCACCCCTCCACTTT,CASSVRDRASYNSPLHF
TRBJ1-2,NA,TRBV12-3/TRBV12-4,NA,TGTGCCAGCAGTTTTGGGGCTCTCGATGGCTACACCTTC,CASSFGALDGYTF
TRBJ2-5,NA,TRBV19,TRBD1,TGTGCCAGTAGTATTGGACAGGGTTTAGGCGCCCAGTACTTC,CASSIGQGLGAQYF
TRBJ2-6,NA,TRBV5-4,NA,TGTGCCAGCAGCACAAAACAGTACAGTAGGGGGGCCAACGTCCTGACTTTC,CASSTKQYSRGANVLTF
TRBJ2-7,NA,TRBV5-1,NA,TGCGCCAGCAGCTTGGGCACAGGGACGGGCTACGAGCAGTACTTC,CASSLGTGTGYEQYF
TRBJ1-1,NA,TRBV5-5,TRBD1,TGTGCCAGCAGCGGCCGGGACAGGGGGGAGAGGACTGAAGCTTTCTTT,CASSGRDRGERTEAFF
TRBJ1-2,NA,TRBV2,NA,TGTGCCAGCAGTGAGCAGACCAGAGGAGGAGGCTACACCTTC,CASSEQTRGGGYTF
TRBJ1-6,once,TRBV6-2/TRBV6-3,NA,TGTGCCAGCAGTAATGGACAGAGAGCGAATAATTCACCCCTCCACTTT,CASSNGQRANNSPLHF
TRBJ2-7,NA,TRBV3-1/TRBV3-2,TRBD1,TGTGCCAGCAGCCAACCTGGACAGGGTCGGAACGAGCAGTACTTC,CASSQPGQGRNEQYF
TRBJ1-4,NA,TRBV10-3,NA,TGTGCCACCGCACAGGGAACGGGTGAAAAACTGTTTTTT,CATAQGTGEKLFF
TRBJ2-3,NA,TRBV4-2,TRBD2,TGTGCCAGCAGCCAAGAGCTAGCGGGGGGCCGAGATACGCAGTATTTT,CASSQELAGGRDTQYF
TRBJ1-6,NA,TRBV5-1,NA,TGCGCCAGCAGGTTCAACAATAATTCACCCCTCCACTTT,CASRFNNNSPLHF
TRBJ1-5,NA,TRBV6-6,NA,TGTGCCAGCAGTTACATCGCGGGGCAGCCCCAGCATTTT,CASSYIAGQPQHF
TRBJ2-5,NA,TRBV5-6,NA,TGTGCCAGCAGCTTGACGGTTCAAGAGACCCAGTACTTC,CASSLTVQETQYF
TRBJ2-3,NA,TRBV5-1,NA,TGCGCCAGCAGCTTAGAGACAGGCACAGATACGCAGTATTTT,CASSLETGTDTQYF